This T cell receptor (beta chain) was profiled in a study of shared clonotypes between healthy human individuals. Study information: Donors consisted of two women and three men between 18 and 49. General study results and limits: Across several donors, naive CD4 shared roughly 5%, naive CD8 approximately 3.5%, memory CD4 roughly 2.4%, memory CD8 under 0.5%. The four-donor shared clonotypes exceeded non-shared clonotypes in generation probability, with non-shared ones scoring lower.

V dropped 3 bases and J dropped 7 bases, with 7 bases sitting between them. The CDR3 runs to 11 residues. Per germline, CDR1 SGDLS and CDR2 YYNGEE. As regards this clone: Its matching antigen is unknown.

TCRdb's copy holds only in-frame clones and misses some; the assay was immunoSEQ multiplex PCR. The sample has approximately 320,000 clones, 80% to 90% seen once. Within Nashville, Tennessee resided all donors, each a Caucasian adult. Sequenced input: memory CD8+ T cells sorted from blood. Documented subset: CD45RO+ cells pooled with CCR7-negative TemRA cells. The V and J genes are TRBV9 and TRBJ2-5, with a weak D call TRBD2 (5 bases). This clonotype was obtained from a man younger than 30 in good health. The CDR3 region is CASSGGGTQYF. The CDR3 DNA reads as TGTGCCAGCAGCGGAGGAGGGACCCAGTACTTC.